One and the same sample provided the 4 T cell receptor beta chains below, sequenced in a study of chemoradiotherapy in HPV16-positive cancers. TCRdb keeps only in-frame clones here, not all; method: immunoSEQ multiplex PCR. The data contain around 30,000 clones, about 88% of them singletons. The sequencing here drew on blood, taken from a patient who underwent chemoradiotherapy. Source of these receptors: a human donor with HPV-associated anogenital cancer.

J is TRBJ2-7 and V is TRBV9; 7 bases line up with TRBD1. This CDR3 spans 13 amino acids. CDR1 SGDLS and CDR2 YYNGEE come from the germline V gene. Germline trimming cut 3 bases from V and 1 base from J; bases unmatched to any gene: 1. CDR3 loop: CASSAGQSYEQYF. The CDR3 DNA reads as TGTGCCAGCAGCGCGGGACAGTCCTACGAGCAGTACTTC.

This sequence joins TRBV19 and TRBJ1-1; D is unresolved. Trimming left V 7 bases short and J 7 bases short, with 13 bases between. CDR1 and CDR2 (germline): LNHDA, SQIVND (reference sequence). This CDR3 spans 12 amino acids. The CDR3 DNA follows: TGTGCCAGTACCCGGGCCGGAAGTGAAGCTTTCTTT. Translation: CASTRAGSEAFF.

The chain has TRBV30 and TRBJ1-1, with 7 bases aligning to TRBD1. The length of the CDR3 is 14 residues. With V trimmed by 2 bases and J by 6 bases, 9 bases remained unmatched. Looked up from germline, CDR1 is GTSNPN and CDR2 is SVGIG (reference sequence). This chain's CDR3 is CAWSPEGGYAEAFF. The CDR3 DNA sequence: TGTGCCTGGAGTCCGGAAGGGGGCTACGCTGAAGCTTTCTTT.

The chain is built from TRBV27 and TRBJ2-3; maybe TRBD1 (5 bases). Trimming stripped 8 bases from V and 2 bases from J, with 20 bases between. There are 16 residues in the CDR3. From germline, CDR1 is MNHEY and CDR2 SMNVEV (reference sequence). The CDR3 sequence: CASRTEGHWDTDTQYF. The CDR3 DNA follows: TGTGCCAGCCGGACCGAAGGACACTGGGACACAGATACGCAGTATTTT.